The 9 T cell receptor beta chains below come from one sample, sequenced in a study of identical twins. TCRdb passed the 5' RACE reads through MiXCR, listing each CDR3 protein once. The sample holds roughly 1.6 million distinct CDR3 sequences, about 32% seen once. Sequencing was carried out using cord blood. Every receptor here comes from a newborn girl in good health.

The rearrangement links TRBV7-9 to TRBJ2-1; 13 bases map to TRBD2. The V gene end was trimmed by 5 bases and the J gene end by 8 bases; junction bases not matched to a gene: 6. This CDR3 is 15 amino acids long. Germline V CDR1 and CDR2: SEHNR, FQNEAQ (reference sequence). The CDR3 spells CASSGTSGVFDEQFF. CDR3 nucleotide sequence: TGTGCCAGCAGCGGGACTAGCGGGGTGTTCGATGAGCAGTTCTTC.

This sequence joins TRBV20-1 and TRBJ2-7; D possibly corresponds to TRBD2 (6 bases). From germline, CDR1 is DFQATT and CDR2 SNEGSKA (reference sequence). The CDR3 runs to 13 residues. V was pared by 3 bases and J by 3 bases, with 12 bases between. In DNA form, the CDR3 reads TGCAGTGCTAGCGGCGGGACCTTCTACGAGCAGTACTTC. Translating it yields CSASGGTFYEQYF.

This clonotype was seen a few times. The chain uses TRBV3-1 and TRBJ2-7; D is perhaps TRBD1 (6 bases). In germline, CDR1 is LGHDT, CDR2 YNNKEL (reference sequence). Trimming stripped 0 bases from V and 1 base from J, with 13 bases between. CDR3 length: 16 amino acids. The CDR3 region has the DNA TGTGCCAGCAGCCAAGAACCCGGGACACGGTCCTACGAGCAGTACTTC. This encodes CASSQEPGTRSYEQYF.

There are many counts of this clonotype. This sequence joins TRBV29-1 and TRBJ2-7, with no clear D. The germline V gene has CDR1 SQVTM and CDR2 ANQGSEA. CDR3 length: 12 amino acids. V was clipped by 0 bases and J by 0 bases, with 3 bases between them. CDR3 sequence (DNA): TGCAGCGTTGAAGACAACTCCTACGAGCAGTACTTC. Protein product: CSVEDNSYEQYF.

This chain links TRBV4-2 with TRBJ2-2; D not resolved. This CDR3 is 17 amino acids long. Trimming removed 1 base at V and 4 bases at J, with 16 bases between. CDR1 is LGHNA and CDR2 is YNFKEQ in the germline V gene. CDR3 DNA sequence: TGTGCCAGCAGCCAAGTAATGGCCCTCCATGGCACCGGGGAGCTGTTTTTT. It encodes CASSQVMALHGTGELFF.

The gene calls are TRBV5-1 and TRBJ2-3; TRBD1 is a possible D gene (5 bases). Germline V gives CDR1 SGHRS, CDR2 YFSETQ. With 4 bases removed from V and 2 bases from J, the gap between germline ends came to 17 bases. The CDR3 runs 16 residues. The CDR3: CASSLFRQGHTDTQYF. CDR3 coding DNA: TGCGCCAGCAGCCTCTTTCGGCAGGGCCACACAGATACGCAGTATTTT. The whole variable domain, filled in from reference TRBV5-1 and TRBJ2-3, reads KAGVTQTPRYLIKTRGQQVTLSCSPISGHRSVSWYQQTPGQGLQFLFEYFSETQRNKGNFPGRFSGRQFSNSRSEMNVSTLELGDSALYLCASSLFRQGHTDTQYFGPGTRLTVL.

The chain employs TRBV27 and TRBJ2-5; 11 bases fit TRBD2. V lost 5 bases, J lost 8 bases, and 7 bases stayed unmatched. The CDR3 has 14 residues. The germline gives CDR1 MNHEY, CDR2 SMNVEV (reference sequence). CDR3 amino acids: CASSGLAGGHTQYF. The CDR3 bases are TGTGCCAGCAGTGGGCTAGCGGGGGGCCATACCCAGTACTTC.

The rearrangement joins TRBV3-1 to TRBJ2-1, with 11 bases lining up with TRBD2. Germline assignment: CDR1 LGHDT and CDR2 YNNKEL (reference sequence). The CDR3 loop spans 16 amino acids. Unmatched junction bases numbered 7, after V lost 5 bases and J lost 4 bases. The CDR3 coding sequence is TGTGCCAGCAGCTTCATAGCGGGAGGGAAGTACAATGAGCAGTTCTTC. Translating gives CASSFIAGGKYNEQFF.

About this clonotype itself: Here the CDR3 omits its conserved ending phenylalanine or tryptophan, so a read error is the likely source. The V call is TRBV20-1, the J call TRBJ2-1, with TRBD2 identical over 9 bases. The CDR3 loop spans 13 amino acids. Germline CDR1 DFQATT, CDR2 SNEGSKA (reference sequence). V was pared by 0 bases and J by 7 bases, with 1 base of the junction left unmatched. This CDR3 reads CSARELAGNEQFL. In nucleotides, the CDR3 is TGCAGTGCTAGAGAGCTAGCGGGGAATGAGCAGTTCTTA.